These 5 T cell receptor beta chains share one sample of origin, sequenced in a study of shared clonotypes between healthy human individuals. Produced via immunoSEQ multiplex PCR; TCRdb's table is partial and in-frame only. The sample lists 2 million to 2.5 million clones; under 97% were seen once. Sequenced: naive CD4+ T cells sorted from blood. As for subset: CD45RA+ positively selected. These receptors were collected from a man between 18 and 35 years old in good health.

J is TRBJ2-1 and V is TRBV28; D is unresolved. The CDR3 spans 14 residues. Deletions cut 7 bases from V and 8 bases from J, with 18 bases between. CDR1 is MDHEN, CDR2 SYDVKM, per germline. CDR3 nucleotide sequence: TGTGCCAGCAAAGTTCCGGGTTATTCGGATGAGCAGTTCTTC. Residues: CASKVPGYSDEQFF.

CDR3 region: CASSFQVGELFF. CDR3 coding DNA: TGTGCCAGCAGTTTCCAAGTCGGGGAGCTGTTTTTT. The gene calls are TRBV5-4 and TRBJ2-2; no firm D call. Germline-derived CDR1 and CDR2 are SGHNT and YYREEE (reference sequence). Trimming stripped 5 bases from V and 7 bases from J, with 9 bases between. The CDR3 sequence is 12 residues long.

The genes are TRBV4-1 and TRBJ2-1, with 10 nucleotides matching TRBD2. This CDR3 is 16 amino acids long. Germline V gene data show CDR1 as MGHRA and CDR2 as YSYEKL. Germline trimming cut 4 bases from V and 9 bases from J; bases unmatched to any gene: 12. The CDR3 spells CASSRPEAGGFGEQFF. The CDR3 DNA follows: TGCGCCAGCAGCCGTCCGGAAGCGGGGGGGTTCGGTGAGCAGTTCTTC.

The chain uses TRBV30 and TRBJ1-1, with a weak D call TRBD1 (5 bases). V was shortened by 0 bases and J by 7 bases, with 12 bases between the two germline ends. Looked up from germline, CDR1 is GTSNPN and CDR2 is SVGIG (reference sequence). The CDR3 length is 13 residues. In nucleotides, the CDR3 is TGTGCCTGGAGTGTACTGCCTCAGGGTGAAGCTTTCTTT. It is translated as CAWSVLPQGEAFF.

This chain uses TRBV19 with TRBJ1-5; D uncertain. V lost 3 bases to trimming and J lost 0 bases, with 9 bases between them. The CDR3 sequence is 15 residues long. Germline values: CDR1 LNHDA, CDR2 SQIVND (reference sequence). CDR3 in DNA: TGTGCCAGTAGTATGGGCACGAATAGCAATCAGCCCCAGCATTTT. It yields the protein CASSMGTNSNQPQHF. Drawing the rest from reference TRBV19 and TRBJ1-5, the complete variable domain is DGGITQSPKYLFRKEGQNVTLSCEQNLNHDAMYWYRQDPGQGLRLIYYSQIVNDFQKGDIAEGYSVSREKKESFPLTVTSAQKNPTAFYLCASSMGTNSNQPQHFGDGTRLSIL.